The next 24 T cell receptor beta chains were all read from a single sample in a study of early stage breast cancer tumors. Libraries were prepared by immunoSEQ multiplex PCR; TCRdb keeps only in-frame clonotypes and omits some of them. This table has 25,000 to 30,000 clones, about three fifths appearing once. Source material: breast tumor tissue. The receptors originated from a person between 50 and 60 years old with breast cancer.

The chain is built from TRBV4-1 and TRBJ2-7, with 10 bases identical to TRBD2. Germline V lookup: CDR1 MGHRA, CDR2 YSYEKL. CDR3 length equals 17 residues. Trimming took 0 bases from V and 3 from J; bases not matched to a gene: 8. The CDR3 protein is CASSQDLRASGSYEQYF. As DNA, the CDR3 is TGCGCCAGCAGCCAAGATCTCAGGGCTAGCGGGAGCTACGAGCAGTACTTC.

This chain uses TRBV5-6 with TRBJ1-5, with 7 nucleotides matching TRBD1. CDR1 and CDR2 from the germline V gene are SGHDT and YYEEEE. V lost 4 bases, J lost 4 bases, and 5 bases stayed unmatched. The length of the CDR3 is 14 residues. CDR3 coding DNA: TGTGCCAGCAGCGTACACAGGGGAAATCAGCCCCAGCATTTT. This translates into CASSVHRGNQPQHF.

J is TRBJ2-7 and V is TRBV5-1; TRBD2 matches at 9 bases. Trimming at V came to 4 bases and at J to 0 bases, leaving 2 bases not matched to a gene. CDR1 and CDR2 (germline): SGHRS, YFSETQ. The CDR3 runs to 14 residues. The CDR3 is CASSLSGSSYEQYF. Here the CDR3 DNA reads TGCGCCAGCAGCCTTAGCGGGAGCTCCTACGAGCAGTACTTC.

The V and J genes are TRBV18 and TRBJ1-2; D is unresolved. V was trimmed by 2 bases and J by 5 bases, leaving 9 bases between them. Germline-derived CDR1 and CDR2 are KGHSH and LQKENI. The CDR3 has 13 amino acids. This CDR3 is CASSPGPMYGYTF. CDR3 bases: TGTGCCAGCTCACCAGGGCCTATGTATGGCTACACCTTC.

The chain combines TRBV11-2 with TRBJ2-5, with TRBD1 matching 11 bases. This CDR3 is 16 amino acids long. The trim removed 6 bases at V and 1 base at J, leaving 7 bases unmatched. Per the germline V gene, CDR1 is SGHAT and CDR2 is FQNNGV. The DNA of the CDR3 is TGTGCCAGCAGTTCCCGGGACAGGGGGGCCCAAGAGACCCAGTACTTC. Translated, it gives CASSSRDRGAQETQYF.

This chain's CDR3 is CASSYSPEAADTQYF. DNA for the CDR3: TGTGCCAGCAGTTACTCTCCCGAGGCCGCAGATACGCAGTATTTT. This chain joins TRBV6-6 and TRBJ2-3; D gene uncertain. Trimming pared 0 bases from V and 4 bases from J, leaving 11 bases between. The CDR3 sequence is 15 residues long. The germline V gene has CDR1 MNHNY and CDR2 SVGAGI (reference sequence).

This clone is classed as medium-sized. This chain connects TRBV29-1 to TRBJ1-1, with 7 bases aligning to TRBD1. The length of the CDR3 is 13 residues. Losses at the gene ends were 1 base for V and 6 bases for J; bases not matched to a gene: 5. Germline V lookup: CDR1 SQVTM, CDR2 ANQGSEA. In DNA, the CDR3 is TGCAGCGTTGAAGGCACAGGGGCGGCTGAAGCTTTCTTT. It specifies CSVEGTGAAEAFF.

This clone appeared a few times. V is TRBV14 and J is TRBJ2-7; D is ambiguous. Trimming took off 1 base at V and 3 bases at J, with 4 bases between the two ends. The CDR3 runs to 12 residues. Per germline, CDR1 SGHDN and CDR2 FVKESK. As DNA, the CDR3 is TGTGCCAGCAGCCAAGCAAACTACGAGCAGTACTTC. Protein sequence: CASSQANYEQYF.

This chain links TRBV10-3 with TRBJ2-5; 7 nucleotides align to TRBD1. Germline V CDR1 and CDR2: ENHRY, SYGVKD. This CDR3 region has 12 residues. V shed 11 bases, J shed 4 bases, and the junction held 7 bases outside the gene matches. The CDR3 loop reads CASNDRAETQYF. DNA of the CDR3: TGTGCCTCCAACGACAGGGCAGAGACCCAGTACTTC.

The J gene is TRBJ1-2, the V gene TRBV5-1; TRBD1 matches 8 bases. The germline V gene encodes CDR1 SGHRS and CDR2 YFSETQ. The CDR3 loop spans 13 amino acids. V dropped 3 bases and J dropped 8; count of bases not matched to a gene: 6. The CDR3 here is CASSSGGARGYTF. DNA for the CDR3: TGCGCCAGCAGCTCAGGGGGCGCAAGAGGCTACACCTTC.

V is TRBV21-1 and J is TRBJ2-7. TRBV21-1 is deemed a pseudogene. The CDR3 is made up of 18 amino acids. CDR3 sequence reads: CASSKGRSLGPSSYEQYF. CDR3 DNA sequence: TGTGCCAGCAGCAAAGGTAGGTCCTTGGGACCCAGCTCCTACGAGCAGTACTTC.

The chain's CDR3 is CASIPQFF. The CDR3 bases are TGTGCCAGCATCCCGCAGTTCTTC. The chain combines TRBV21-1 with TRBJ2-1. TRBV21-1 is reported as a pseudogene. This CDR3 region has 8 residues.

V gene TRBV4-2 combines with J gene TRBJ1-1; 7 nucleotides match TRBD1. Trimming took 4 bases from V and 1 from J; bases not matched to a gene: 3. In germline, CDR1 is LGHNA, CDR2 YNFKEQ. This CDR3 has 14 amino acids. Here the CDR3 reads CASSLRGGNTEAFF. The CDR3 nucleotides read TGTGCCAGCAGCCTCAGGGGGGGGAACACTGAAGCTTTCTTT.

The CDR3 protein is CASSSRVNTEAFF. CDR3 coding DNA: TGTGCCAGCAGTTCGAGGGTTAACACTGAAGCTTTCTTT. The gene calls are TRBV11-3 and TRBJ1-1; D is ambiguous. This CDR3 has 13 residues. With 6 bases removed from V and 2 bases from J, the gap between germline ends came to 10 bases. Germline loops: CDR1 SGHNT, CDR2 YENEEA.

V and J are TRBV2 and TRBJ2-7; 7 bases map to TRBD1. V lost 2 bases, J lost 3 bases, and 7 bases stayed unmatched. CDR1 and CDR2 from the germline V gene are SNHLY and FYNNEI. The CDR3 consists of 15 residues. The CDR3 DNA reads TGTGCCAGCAGTGAACTGAACAGGGGCGACTACGAGCAGTACTTC. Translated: CASSELNRGDYEQYF.

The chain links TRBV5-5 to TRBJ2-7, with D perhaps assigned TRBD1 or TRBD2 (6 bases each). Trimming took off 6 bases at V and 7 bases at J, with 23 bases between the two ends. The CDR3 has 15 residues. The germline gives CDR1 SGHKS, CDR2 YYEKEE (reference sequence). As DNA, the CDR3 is TGTGCCAGCATCAAAAATCGTCCGGGGGCGGGGGAGCAGTACTTC. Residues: CASIKNRPGAGEQYF.

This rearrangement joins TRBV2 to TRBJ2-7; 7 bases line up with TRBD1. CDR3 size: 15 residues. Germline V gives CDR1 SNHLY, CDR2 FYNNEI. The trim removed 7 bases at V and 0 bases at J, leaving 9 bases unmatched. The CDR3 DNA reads TGTGCCAGCACACAGGGGTTAGGTATCTCCTACGAGCAGTACTTC. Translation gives CASTQGLGISYEQYF.

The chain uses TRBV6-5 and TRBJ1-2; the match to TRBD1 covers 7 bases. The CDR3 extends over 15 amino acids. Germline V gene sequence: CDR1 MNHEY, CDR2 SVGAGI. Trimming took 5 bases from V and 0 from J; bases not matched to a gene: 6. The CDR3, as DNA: TGTGCCAGCAGTCCCCGACAGGGATCTAACTATGGCTACACCTTC. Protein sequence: CASSPRQGSNYGYTF.

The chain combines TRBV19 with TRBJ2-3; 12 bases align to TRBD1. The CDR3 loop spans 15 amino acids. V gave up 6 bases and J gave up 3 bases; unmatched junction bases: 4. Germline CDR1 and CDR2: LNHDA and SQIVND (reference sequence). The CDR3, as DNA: TGTGCCAGTAGAGGGACAGGGGGCTGGACAGATACGCAGTATTTT. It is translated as CASRGTGGWTDTQYF. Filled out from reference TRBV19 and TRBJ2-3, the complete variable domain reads DGGITQSPKYLFRKEGQNVTLSCEQNLNHDAMYWYRQDPGQGLRLIYYSQIVNDFQKGDIAEGYSVSREKKESFPLTVTSAQKNPTAFYLCASRGTGGWTDTQYFGPGTRLTVL.

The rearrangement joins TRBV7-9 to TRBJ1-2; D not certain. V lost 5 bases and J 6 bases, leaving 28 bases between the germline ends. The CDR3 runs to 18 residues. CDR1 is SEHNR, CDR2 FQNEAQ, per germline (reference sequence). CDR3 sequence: CASSTRPNYLMATNGYTF. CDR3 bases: TGTGCCAGCAGCACAAGGCCGAACTACCTTATGGCTACCAATGGCTACACCTTC.

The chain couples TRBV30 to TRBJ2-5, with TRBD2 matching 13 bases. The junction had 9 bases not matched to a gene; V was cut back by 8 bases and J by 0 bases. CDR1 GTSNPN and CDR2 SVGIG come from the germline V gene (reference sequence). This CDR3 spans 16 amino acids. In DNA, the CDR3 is TGTGCCCTTCAGACTAGCGGGAGGACAAACCAAGAGACCCAGTACTTC. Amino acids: CALQTSGRTNQETQYF.

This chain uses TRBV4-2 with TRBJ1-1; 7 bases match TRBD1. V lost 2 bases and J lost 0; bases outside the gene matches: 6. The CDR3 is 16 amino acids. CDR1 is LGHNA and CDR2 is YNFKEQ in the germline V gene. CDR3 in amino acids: CASSQNHRGMNTEAFF. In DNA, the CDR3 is TGTGCCAGCAGCCAAAACCACAGGGGCATGAACACTGAAGCTTTCTTT.

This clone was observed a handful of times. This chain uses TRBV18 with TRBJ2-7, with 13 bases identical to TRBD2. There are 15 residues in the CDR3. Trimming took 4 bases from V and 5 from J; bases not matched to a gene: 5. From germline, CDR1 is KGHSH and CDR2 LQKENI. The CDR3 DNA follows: TGTGCCAGCTCACAACGGACTAGCGGGAGCCACGAGCAGTACTTC. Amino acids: CASSQRTSGSHEQYF.

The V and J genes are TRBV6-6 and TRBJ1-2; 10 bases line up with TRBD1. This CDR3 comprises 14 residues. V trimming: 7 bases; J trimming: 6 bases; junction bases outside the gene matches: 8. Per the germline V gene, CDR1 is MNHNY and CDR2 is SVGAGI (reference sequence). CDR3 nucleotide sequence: TGTGCCAGCACCTCCCTTGGGACAGGGGATGGCTACACCTTC. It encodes CASTSLGTGDGYTF.